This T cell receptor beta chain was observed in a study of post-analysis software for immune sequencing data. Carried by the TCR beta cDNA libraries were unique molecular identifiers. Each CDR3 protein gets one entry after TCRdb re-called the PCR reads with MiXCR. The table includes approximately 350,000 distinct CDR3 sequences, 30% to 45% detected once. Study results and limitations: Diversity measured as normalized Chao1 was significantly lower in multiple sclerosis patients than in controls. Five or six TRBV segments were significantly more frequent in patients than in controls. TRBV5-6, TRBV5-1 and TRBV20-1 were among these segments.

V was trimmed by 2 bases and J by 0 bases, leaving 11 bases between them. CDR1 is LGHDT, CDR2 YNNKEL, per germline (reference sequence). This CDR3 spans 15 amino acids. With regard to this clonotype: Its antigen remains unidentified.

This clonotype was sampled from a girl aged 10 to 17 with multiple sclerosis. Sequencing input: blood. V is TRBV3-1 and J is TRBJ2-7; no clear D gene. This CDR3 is CASSQCLGYSYEQYF. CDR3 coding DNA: TGTGCCAGCAGCCAATGCCTGGGGTACTCCTACGAGCAGTACTTC.